This TCR beta chain derives from a study of control samples from healthy donors and cancer patients. The assay was immunoSEQ multiplex PCR, and TCRdb's table has in-frame clones only and misses some. The sample carries about 120,000 clones, more than 75% recorded once. CDR1 SEHNR and CDR2 FQNEAQ come from the germline V gene (reference sequence). V lost 5 bases, J lost 1 base, and 4 bases stayed unmatched. The CDR3 contains 14 residues. This rearrangement joins TRBV7-9 to TRBJ1-1, with TRBD1 matching over 7 bases. The TCR sequence derives from a man aged 35 to 55 in good health. The sequenced sample consisted of blood. CDR3 sequence (DNA): TGTGCCAGCAGCCCCGGGACAGCGAACACTGAAGCTTTCTTT. Translation: CASSPGTANTEAFF. Supplemented by reference TRBV7-9 and TRBJ1-1, the full variable domain reads DTGVSQNPRHKITKRGQNVTFRCDPISEHNRLYWYRQTLGQGPEFLTYFQNEAQLEKSRLLSDRFSAERPKGSFSTLEIQRTEQGDSAMYLCASSPGTANTEAFFGQGTRLTVV.